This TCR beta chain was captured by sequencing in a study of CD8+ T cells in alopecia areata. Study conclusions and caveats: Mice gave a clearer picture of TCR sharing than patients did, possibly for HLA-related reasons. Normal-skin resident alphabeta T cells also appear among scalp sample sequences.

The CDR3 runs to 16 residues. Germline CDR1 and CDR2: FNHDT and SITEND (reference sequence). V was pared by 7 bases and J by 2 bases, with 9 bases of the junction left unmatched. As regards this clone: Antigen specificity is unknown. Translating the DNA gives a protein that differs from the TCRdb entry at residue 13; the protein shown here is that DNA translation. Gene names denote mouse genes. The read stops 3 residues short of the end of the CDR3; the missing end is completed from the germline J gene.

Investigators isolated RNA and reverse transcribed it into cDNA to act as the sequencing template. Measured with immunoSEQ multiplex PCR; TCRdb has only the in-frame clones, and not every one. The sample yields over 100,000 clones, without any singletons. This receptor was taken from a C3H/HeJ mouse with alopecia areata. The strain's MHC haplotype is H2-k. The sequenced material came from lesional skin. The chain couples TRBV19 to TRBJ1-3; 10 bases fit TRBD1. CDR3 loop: CASRGGDRGAGNTLYF. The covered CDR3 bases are TGTGCCAGCCGCGGAGGGGACAGGGGCGCTGGAAATACG.